The 7 T cell receptor beta chains presented below share a single source sample, sequenced in a study of OX40 agonist ivuxolimab in advanced cancers. Profiled with immunoSEQ multiplex PCR; TCRdb holds only in-frame clones, not every one. The data contain around 79,000 clones, under 95% of them singletons. Sequencing used CD4+ or CD8+ T cells sorted from blood, obtained in a trial of the OX40 agonist ivuxolimab. These receptors all stem from an adult with an advanced solid tumor such as melanoma, head and neck, liver or kidney cancer.

The rearrangement joins TRBV6-1 to TRBJ2-3; D is undetermined. CDR3 size: 16 residues. The V end was cut by 2 bases, the J end by 0 bases, with 12 bases between. Looked up from germline, CDR1 is MNHNS and CDR2 is SASEGT. The chain's CDR3 is CASSEPGGRSTDTQYF. CDR3 nucleotides: TGTGCCAGCAGTGAACCCGGCGGAAGGAGCACAGATACGCAGTATTTT.

This clone was detected only once. V usage is TRBV27 and J usage is TRBJ2-7, with D possibly TRBD1 on 6 matching bases. CDR1 is MNHEY and CDR2 is SMNVEV in the germline V gene (reference sequence). The CDR3 runs 15 residues. Trimming took 3 bases from V and 6 from J, leaving 18 bases between them. CDR3 DNA sequence: TGTGCCAGCAGTTTGGGGGCCCTCAGCGCATTCGAGCAGTACTTC. It encodes CASSLGALSAFEQYF.

The chain uses TRBV6-1 and TRBJ1-2; TRBD1 is a possible D gene (6 bases). The CDR3 runs to 15 residues. Trimming cost V 2 bases and J 6 bases, with 16 bases left between them. Per the germline V gene, CDR1 is MNHNS and CDR2 is SASEGT. CDR3 DNA sequence: TGTGCCAGCAGTGAAACGACAGGCTTTTCCGATGGCTACACCTTC. It encodes CASSETTGFSDGYTF.

CDR3 DNA sequence: TGCGCCAGCAGCCAAGTTCCTGCAGGGGGAAACACCGGGGAGCTGTTTTTT. It is translated as CASSQVPAGGNTGELFF. This rearrangement joins TRBV4-3 to TRBJ2-2, with 7 bases fitting TRBD1. V was pared by 1 base and J by 2 bases, with 7 bases of the junction left unmatched. Per germline, CDR1 LGHNA and CDR2 YSLEER. The CDR3 length is 17 residues.

The rearrangement joins TRBV10-3 to TRBJ2-1; D is perhaps TRBD2 (5 bases). Germline V CDR1 and CDR2: ENHRY, SYGVKD. V was shortened by 0 bases and J by 5 bases, with 11 bases between the two germline ends. There are 15 residues in the CDR3. The CDR3 is CAISESGGSDNEQFF. For the CDR3, the DNA is TGTGCCATCAGTGAGTCGGGCGGGTCAGACAATGAGCAGTTCTTC.

In nucleotides, the CDR3 is TGTGCCAGCAGCTTAGCGGGACATCTTCCAACCTATGGCTACACCTTC. Translating gives CASSLAGHLPTYGYTF. The chain carries TRBV7-8 and TRBJ1-2; possibly TRBD1 for D (6 bases). The germline V gene encodes CDR1 SGHVS and CDR2 FQNEAQ. The V end was cut by 0 bases, the J end by 4 bases, with 15 bases between. The CDR3 extends over 16 amino acids.

The chain couples TRBV6-5 to TRBJ2-7; 9 positions match TRBD1. The germline V gene has CDR1 MNHEY and CDR2 SVGAGI. The V segment lost 7 bases and the J segment 0 bases; nucleotides outside the gene matches: 7. The CDR3 sequence is 15 residues long. This CDR3 reads CASTHGQGSSYEQYF. The CDR3 bases are TGTGCCAGCACCCACGGACAGGGGAGCTCCTACGAGCAGTACTTC.